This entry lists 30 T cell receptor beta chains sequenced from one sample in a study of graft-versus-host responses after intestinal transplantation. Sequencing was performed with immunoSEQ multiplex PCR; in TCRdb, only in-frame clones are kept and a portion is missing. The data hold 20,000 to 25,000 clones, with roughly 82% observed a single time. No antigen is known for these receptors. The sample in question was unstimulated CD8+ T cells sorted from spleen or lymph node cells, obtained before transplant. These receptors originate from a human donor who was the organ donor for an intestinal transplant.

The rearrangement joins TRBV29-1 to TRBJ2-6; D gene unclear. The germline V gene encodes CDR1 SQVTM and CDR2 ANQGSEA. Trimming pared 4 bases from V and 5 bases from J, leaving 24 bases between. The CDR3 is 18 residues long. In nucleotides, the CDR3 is TGCAGCGTTGGCGTTAAACTTAGCATACAAAGTCGGGCCAACGTCCTGACTTTC. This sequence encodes CSVGVKLSIQSRANVLTF. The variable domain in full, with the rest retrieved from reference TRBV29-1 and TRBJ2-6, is SAVISQKPSRDICQRGTSLTIQCQVDSQVTMMFWYRQQPGQSLTLIATANQGSEATYESGFVIDKFPISRPNLTFSTLTVSNMSPEDSSIYLCSVGVKLSIQSRANVLTFGAGSRLTVL.

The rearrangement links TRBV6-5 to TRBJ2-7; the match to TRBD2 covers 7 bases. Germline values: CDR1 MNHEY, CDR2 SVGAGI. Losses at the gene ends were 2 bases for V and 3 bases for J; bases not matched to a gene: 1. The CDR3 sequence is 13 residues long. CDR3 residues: CASSYGLGYEQYF. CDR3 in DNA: TGTGCCAGCAGTTACGGACTAGGCTACGAGCAGTACTTC.

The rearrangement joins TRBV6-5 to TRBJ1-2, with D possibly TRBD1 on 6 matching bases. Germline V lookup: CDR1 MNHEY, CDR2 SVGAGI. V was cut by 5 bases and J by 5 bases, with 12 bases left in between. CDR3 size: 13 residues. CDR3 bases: TGTGCCAGCAGTCCCGGACAGACTTATGGCTACACCTTC. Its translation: CASSPGQTYGYTF.

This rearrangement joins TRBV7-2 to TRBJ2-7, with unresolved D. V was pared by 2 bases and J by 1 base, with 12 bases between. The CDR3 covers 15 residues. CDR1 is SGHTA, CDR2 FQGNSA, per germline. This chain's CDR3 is CASSLTTASSYEQYF. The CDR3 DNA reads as TGTGCCAGCAGCTTAACGACGGCTTCTTCCTACGAGCAGTACTTC. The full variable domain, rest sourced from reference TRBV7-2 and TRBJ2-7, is GAGVSQSPSNKVTEKGKDVELRCDPISGHTALYWYRQSLGQGLEFLIYFQGNSAPDKSGLPSDRFSAERTGGSVSTLTIQRTQQEDSAVYLCASSLTTASSYEQYFGPGTRLTVT.

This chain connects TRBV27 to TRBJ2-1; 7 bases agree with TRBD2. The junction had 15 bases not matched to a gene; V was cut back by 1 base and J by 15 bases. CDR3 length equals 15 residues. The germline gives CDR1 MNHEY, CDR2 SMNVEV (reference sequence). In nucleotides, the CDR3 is TGTGCCAGCAGTTTATACCGAGGACTCAGGGAGGGTTGGTTCTTC. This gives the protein CASSLYRGLREGWFF.

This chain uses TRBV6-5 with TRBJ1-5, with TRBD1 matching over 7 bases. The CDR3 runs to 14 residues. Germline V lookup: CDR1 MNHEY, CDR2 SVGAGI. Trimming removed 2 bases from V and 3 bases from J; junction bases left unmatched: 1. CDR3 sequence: CASSYTGVNQPQHF. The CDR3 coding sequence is TGTGCCAGCAGTTACACAGGGGTCAATCAGCCCCAGCATTTT.

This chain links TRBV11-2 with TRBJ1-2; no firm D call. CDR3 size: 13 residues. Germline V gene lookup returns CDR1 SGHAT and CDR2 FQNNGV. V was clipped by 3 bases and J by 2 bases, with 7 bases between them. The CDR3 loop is CASSFGSNYGYTF. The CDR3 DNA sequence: TGTGCCAGCAGCTTTGGGTCCAACTATGGCTACACCTTC.

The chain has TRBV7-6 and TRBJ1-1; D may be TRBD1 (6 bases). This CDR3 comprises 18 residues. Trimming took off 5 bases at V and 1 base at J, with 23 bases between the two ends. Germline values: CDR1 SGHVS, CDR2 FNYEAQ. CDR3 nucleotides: TGTGCCAGCAGCCCCTCCTGGGGGGCGGGTTTATCGAACACTGAAGCTTTCTTT. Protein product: CASSPSWGAGLSNTEAFF.

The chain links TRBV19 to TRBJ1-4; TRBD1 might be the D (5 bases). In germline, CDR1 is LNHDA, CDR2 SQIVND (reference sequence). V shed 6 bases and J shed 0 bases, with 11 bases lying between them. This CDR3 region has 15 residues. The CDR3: CASRARATTNEKLFF. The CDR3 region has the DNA TGTGCCAGTAGGGCCAGGGCCACAACTAATGAAAAACTGTTTTTT. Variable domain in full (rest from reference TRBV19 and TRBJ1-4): DGGITQSPKYLFRKEGQNVTLSCEQNLNHDAMYWYRQDPGQGLRLIYYSQIVNDFQKGDIAEGYSVSREKKESFPLTVTSAQKNPTAFYLCASRARATTNEKLFFGSGTQLSVL.

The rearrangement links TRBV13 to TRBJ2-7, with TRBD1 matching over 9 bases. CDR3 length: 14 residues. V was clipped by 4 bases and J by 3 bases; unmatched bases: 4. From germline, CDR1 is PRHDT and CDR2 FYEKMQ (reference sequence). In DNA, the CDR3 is TGTGCCAGCAGCTCGGTGGGACAGGGCTACGAGCAGTACTTC. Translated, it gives CASSSVGQGYEQYF.

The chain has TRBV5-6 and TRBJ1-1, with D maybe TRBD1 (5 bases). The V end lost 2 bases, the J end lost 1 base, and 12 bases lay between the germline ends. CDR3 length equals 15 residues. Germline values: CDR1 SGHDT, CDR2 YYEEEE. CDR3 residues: CASSLLRDPNTEAFF. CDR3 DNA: TGTGCCAGCAGCTTACTTAGGGACCCGAACACTGAAGCTTTCTTT.

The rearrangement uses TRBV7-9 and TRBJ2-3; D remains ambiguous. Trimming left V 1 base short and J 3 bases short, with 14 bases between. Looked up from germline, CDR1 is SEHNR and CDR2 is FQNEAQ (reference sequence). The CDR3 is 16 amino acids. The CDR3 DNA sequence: TGTGCCAGCAGCTTAGAAGCTGCACAGTGGACAGATACGCAGTATTTT. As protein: CASSLEAAQWTDTQYF.

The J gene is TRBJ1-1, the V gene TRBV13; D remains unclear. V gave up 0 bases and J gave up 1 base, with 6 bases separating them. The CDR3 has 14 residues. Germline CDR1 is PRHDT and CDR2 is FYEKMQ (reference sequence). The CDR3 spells CASSLGGWNTEAFF. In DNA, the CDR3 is TGTGCCAGCAGCTTAGGCGGGTGGAACACTGAAGCTTTCTTT.

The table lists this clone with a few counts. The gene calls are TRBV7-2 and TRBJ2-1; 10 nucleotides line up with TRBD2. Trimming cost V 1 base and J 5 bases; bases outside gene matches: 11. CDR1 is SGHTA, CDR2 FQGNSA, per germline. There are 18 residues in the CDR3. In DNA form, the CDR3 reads TGTGCCAGCAGCTTAGTCCCTAGCGGGGGCTTCTCGGACAATGAGCAGTTCTTC. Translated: CASSLVPSGGFSDNEQFF.

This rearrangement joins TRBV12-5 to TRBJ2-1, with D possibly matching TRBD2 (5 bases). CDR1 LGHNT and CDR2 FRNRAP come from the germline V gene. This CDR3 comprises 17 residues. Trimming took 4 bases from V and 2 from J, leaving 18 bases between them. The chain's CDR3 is CASGSPPGSEPYNEQFF. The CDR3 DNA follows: TGTGCTAGTGGTTCCCCCCCGGGATCGGAGCCCTACAATGAGCAGTTCTTC.

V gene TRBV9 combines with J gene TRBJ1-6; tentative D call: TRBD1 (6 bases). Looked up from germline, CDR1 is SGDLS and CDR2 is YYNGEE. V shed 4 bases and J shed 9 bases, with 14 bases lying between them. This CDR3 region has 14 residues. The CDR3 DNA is TGTGCCAGCAGCCCAGGAACAGGGACTTCACCCCTCCACTTT. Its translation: CASSPGTGTSPLHF.

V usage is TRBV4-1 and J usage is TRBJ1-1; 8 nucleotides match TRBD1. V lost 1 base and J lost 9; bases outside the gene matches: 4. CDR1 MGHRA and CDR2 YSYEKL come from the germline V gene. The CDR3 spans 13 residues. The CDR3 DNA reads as TGCGCCAGCAGCCAAGGACAGGGGCGGCAAGCTTTCTTT. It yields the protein CASSQGQGRQAFF.

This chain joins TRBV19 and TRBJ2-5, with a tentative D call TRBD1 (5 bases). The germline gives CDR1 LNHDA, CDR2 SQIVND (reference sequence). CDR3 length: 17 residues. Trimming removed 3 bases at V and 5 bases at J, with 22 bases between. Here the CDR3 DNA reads TGTGCCAGTAGTATCCCACCACTTAACAGGTTTCCGGAGACCCAGTACTTC. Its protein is CASSIPPLNRFPETQYF.

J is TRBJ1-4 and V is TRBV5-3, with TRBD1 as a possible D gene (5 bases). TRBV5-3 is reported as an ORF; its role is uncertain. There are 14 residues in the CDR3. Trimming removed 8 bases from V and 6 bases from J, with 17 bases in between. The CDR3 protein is CARTQGPFYEKLFF. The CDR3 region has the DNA TGTGCCAGGACGCAGGGCCCTTTTTATGAAAAACTGTTTTTT.

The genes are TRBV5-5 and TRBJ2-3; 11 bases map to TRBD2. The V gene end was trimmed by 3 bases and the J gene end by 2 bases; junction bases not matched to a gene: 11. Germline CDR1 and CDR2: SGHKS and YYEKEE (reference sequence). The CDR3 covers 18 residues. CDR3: CASSSLSRLAGYTDTQYF. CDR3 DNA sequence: TGTGCCAGCAGCTCACTCTCTAGACTAGCGGGATACACAGATACGCAGTATTTT.

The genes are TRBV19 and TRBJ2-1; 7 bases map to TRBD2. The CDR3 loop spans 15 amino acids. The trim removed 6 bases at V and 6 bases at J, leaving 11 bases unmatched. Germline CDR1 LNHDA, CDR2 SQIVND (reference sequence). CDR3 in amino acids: CASRGRREISNEQFF. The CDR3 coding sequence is TGTGCCAGTAGGGGCAGGCGGGAGATAAGCAATGAGCAGTTCTTC.

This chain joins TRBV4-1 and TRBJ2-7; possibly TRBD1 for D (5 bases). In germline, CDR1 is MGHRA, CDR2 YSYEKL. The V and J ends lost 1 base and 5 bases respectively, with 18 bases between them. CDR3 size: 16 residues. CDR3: CASSQGFPRDHHEQYF. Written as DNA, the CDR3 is TGCGCCAGCAGCCAAGGGTTCCCCAGGGATCACCACGAGCAGTACTTC.

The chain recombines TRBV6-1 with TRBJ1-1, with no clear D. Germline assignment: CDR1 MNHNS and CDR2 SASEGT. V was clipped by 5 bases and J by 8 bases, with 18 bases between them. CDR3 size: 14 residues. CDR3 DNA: TGTGCCAGCAGTCTGACACAGTCAGTGGTAGAAGCTTTCTTT. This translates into CASSLTQSVVEAFF.

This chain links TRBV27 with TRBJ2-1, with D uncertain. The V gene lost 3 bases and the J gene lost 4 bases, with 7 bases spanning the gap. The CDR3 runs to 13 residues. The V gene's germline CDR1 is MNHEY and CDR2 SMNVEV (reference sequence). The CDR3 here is CASSFGAYNEQFF. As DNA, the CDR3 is TGTGCCAGCAGTTTTGGTGCTTACAATGAGCAGTTCTTC.

The chain's CDR3 is CASSVDLNAVPSTYGYTF. The CDR3 DNA follows: TGTGCCAGCAGCGTAGATCTGAATGCCGTACCTTCAACCTATGGCTACACCTTC. The gene calls are TRBV9 and TRBJ1-2; D is uncertain. Trimming shortened V by 0 bases and J by 4 bases, and 22 bases separated the two germline ends. The CDR3 is 18 residues long. Germline CDR1 and CDR2: SGDLS and YYNGEE.

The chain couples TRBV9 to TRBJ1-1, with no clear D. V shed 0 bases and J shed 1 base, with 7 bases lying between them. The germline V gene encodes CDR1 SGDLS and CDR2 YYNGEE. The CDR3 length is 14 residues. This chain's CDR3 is CASSVGKANTEAFF. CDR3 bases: TGTGCCAGCAGCGTAGGGAAGGCGAACACTGAAGCTTTCTTT. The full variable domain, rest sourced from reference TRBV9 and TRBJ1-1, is DSGVTQTPKHLITATGQRVTLRCSPRSGDLSVYWYQQSLDQGLQFLIQYYNGEERAKGNILERFSAQQFPDLHSELNLSSLELGDSALYFCASSVGKANTEAFFGQGTRLTVV.

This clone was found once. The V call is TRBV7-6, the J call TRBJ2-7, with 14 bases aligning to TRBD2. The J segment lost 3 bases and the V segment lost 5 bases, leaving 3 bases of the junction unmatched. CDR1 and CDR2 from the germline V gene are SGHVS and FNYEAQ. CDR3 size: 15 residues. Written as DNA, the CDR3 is TGTGCCAGCAGCCCCGGGACTAGCGGGAGCTACGAGCAGTACTTC. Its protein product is CASSPGTSGSYEQYF.

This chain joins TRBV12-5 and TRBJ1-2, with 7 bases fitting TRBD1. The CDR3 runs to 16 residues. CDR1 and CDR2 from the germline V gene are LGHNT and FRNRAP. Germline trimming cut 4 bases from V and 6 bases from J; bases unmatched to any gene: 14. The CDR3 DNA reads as TGTGCTAGTGGTTCCGCCGCTAAGACAGGGATTGATGGCTACACCTTC. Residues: CASGSAAKTGIDGYTF.

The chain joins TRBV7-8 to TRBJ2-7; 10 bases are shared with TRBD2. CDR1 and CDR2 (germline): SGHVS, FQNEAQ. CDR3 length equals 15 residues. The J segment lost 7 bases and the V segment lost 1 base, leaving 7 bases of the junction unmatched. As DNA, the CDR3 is TGTGCCAGCAGCTTAGTGGCTAGCGGGGGTCGGGAGCAGTACTTC. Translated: CASSLVASGGREQYF.

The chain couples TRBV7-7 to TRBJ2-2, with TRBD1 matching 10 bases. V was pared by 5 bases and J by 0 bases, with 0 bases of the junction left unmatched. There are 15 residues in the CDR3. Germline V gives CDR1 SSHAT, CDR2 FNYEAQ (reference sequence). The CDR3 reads CASSGQGANTGELFF. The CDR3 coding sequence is TGTGCCAGCAGCGGACAGGGGGCGAACACCGGGGAGCTGTTTTTT.